Detailed here is one T cell receptor (beta chain). The treatment is: about 20 received Ad26.COV2.S at low or high dose, single or two shots; 5 received placebo; per-sample allocation not given. Specimen acquisition occurred on day 63 following the initial vaccine or placebo injection. Sequencing used immunoSEQ multiplex PCR; TCRdb keeps in-frame clones, though not all of them. Of 350,000 to 450,000 clones in the sample, around 91% are singletons; the top ten hold around 2%. The data derive from a study of Ad26.COV2.S vaccination and SARS-CoV-2 variants. This receptor was obtained from a person between 18 and 59 years old who received the Ad26.COV2.S COVID-19 vaccine or a placebo. Sequences were derived from peripheral blood, sampled in a trial of Ad26.COV2.S vaccine versus placebo.

The CDR3 coding sequence is TGTGCCAGCTCACCAGCCCAAGAGACCCAGTACTTC. Residues: CASSPAQETQYF. The chain recombines TRBV18 with TRBJ2-5, with D uncertain. Trimming stripped 2 bases from V and 1 base from J, with 2 bases between. This CDR3 has 12 amino acids. Germline lookup yields CDR1 KGHSH and CDR2 LQKENI.